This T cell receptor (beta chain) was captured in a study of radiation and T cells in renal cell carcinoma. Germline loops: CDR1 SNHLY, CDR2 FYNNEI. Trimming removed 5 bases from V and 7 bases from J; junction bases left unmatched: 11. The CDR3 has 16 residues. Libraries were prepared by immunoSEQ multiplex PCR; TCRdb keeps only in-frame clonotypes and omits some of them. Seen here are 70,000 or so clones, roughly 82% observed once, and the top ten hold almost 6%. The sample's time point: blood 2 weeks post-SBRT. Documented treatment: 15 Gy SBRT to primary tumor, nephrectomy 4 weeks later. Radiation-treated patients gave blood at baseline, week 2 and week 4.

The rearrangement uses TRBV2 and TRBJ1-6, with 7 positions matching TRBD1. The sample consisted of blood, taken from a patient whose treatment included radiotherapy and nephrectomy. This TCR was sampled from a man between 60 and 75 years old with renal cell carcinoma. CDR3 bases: TGTGCCAGCAGTAGGGTAGGGGGCATCGAGAATTCACCCCTCCACTTT. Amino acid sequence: CASSRVGGIENSPLHF. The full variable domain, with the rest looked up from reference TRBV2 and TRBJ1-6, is EPEVTQTPSHQVTQMGQEVILRCVPISNHLYFYWYRQILGQKVEFLVSFYNNEISEKSEIFDDQFSVERPDGSNFTLKIRSTKLEDSAMYFCASSRVGGIENSPLHFGNGTRLTVT.